A single sample is the source of the 30 T cell receptor beta chains below, sequenced in a study of T cells in Graves' hyperthyroidism and ophthalmopathy. Regions amplified from RNA transcripts were the TCR beta CDR3 regions. The study used the HTBI primer set for a first-round RT-PCR of the TCR CDR3. TCRdb re-analysed the multiplex PCR reads in MiXCR, keeping a single row per CDR3 protein. The sample has under 300,000 distinct CDR3 sequences, approximately 23% seen once. The specimen was blood. The receptor source for this set is a man aged 30 to 45 with Graves' ophthalmopathy.

This clonotype was seen ten or more times. V and J are TRBV28 and TRBJ1-5; D is uncertain. V dropped 5 bases and J dropped 2 bases, with 16 bases sitting between them. This CDR3 region has 16 residues. Germline CDR1 reads MDHEN; CDR2 reads SYDVKM. This CDR3 is CASSPRIKPGNQPQHF. Written as DNA, the CDR3 is TGTGCCAGCAGTCCCCGAATTAAGCCGGGCAATCAGCCCCAGCATTTT.

Regarding this clonotype: It may be a read error: a sequence one base away is much more abundant. The chain recombines TRBV28 with TRBJ1-1; 9 bases match TRBD1. V lost 10 bases, J lost 11 bases, and 11 bases stayed unmatched. This CDR3 comprises 12 residues. The germline CDR1 and CDR2 sequences are MDHEN and SYDVKM. The CDR3 spells CANSRGDRAAFF. The CDR3 coding sequence is TGTGCCAACAGCCGGGGGGACAGGGCTGCTTTCTTT.

This clonotype has just a few counts. V is TRBV30 and J is TRBJ2-1, with D unclear. This CDR3 is 14 amino acids long. The germline V and J ends were trimmed by 2 bases and 8 bases, with 16 bases remaining between them. The V gene's germline CDR1 is GTSNPN and CDR2 SVGIG (reference sequence). This chain's CDR3 is CAWSILSAVDEQFF. The CDR3 DNA reads TGTGCCTGGAGTATACTTTCGGCAGTAGATGAGCAGTTCTTC. The full variable domain, completed using reference TRBV30 and TRBJ2-1, is SQTIHQWPATLVQPVGSPLSLECTVEGTSNPNLYWYRQAAGRGLQLLFYSVGIGQISSEVPQNLSASRPQDRQFILSSKKLLLSDSGFYLCAWSILSAVDEQFFGPGTRLTVL.

The gene calls are TRBV9 and TRBJ2-2; D is perhaps TRBD2 (5 bases). The germline V gene encodes CDR1 SGDLS and CDR2 YYNGEE. The CDR3 extends over 15 amino acids. V lost 0 bases and J lost 5, with 11 bases in between. This CDR3 reads CASSVGDPGTGELFF. The CDR3, as DNA: TGTGCCAGCAGCGTAGGGGATCCGGGGACCGGGGAGCTGTTTTTT.

CDR3 protein: CASSPVAGRNIQYF. The CDR3 nucleotides read TGTGCCAGCAGTCCGGTCGCGGGAAGAAACATTCAGTACTTC. This chain joins TRBV2 and TRBJ2-4, with D tentatively TRBD2 (6 bases). The CDR3 is 14 amino acids. The germline V gene has CDR1 SNHLY and CDR2 FYNNEI. The ends were cut back, 5 bases at V and 6 bases at J, with 14 bases in the middle.

The V call is TRBV28, the J call TRBJ1-4, with 10 nucleotides matching TRBD1. This CDR3 comprises 15 residues. CDR1 and CDR2 from the germline V gene are MDHEN and SYDVKM. V shed 6 bases and J 6 bases; nucleotides not matched to a gene: 7. CDR3 region: CASRPQGTGDEKLFF. In DNA form, the CDR3 reads TGTGCCAGCAGACCTCAGGGGACAGGGGATGAAAAACTGTTTTTT.

Comments on this clonotype: Just one base apart from a much larger clone, this may be a read error. The rearrangement joins TRBV28 to TRBJ2-7, with D perhaps matching TRBD2 (5 bases). Germline assignment: CDR1 MDHEN and CDR2 SYDVKM. Trimming stripped 2 bases from V and 9 bases from J, with 14 bases between. This CDR3 is built from 13 residues. CDR3 amino acids: CASSLTATSGQYF. The CDR3 DNA sequence: TGTGCCAGCAGTTTAACAGCTACGAGCGGGCAGTACTTC.

V usage is TRBV6-2 or TRBV6-3 and J usage is TRBJ2-1, with 8 bases aligning to TRBD2. The CDR3 covers 15 residues. Germline V lookup: CDR1 MNHEY, CDR2 SVGEGT. Unmatched junction bases numbered 10, after V lost 5 bases and J lost 7 bases. The CDR3: CASSRLASRANEQFF. Here the CDR3 DNA reads TGTGCCAGCAGTCGACTAGCGTCCAGGGCAAATGAGCAGTTCTTC.

The chain joins TRBV6-6 to TRBJ1-5; the D is unclear. Germline V gives CDR1 MNHNY, CDR2 SVGAGI (reference sequence). This CDR3 has 15 amino acids. The V end lost 0 bases, the J end lost 0 bases, and 6 bases lay between the germline ends. The CDR3 nucleotides are TGTGCCAGCAGTTACTCGAGTAGTAGCAATCAGCCCCAGCATTTT. It specifies CASSYSSSSNQPQHF.

This clonotype was counted a few times. The chain combines TRBV12-3 or TRBV12-4 with TRBJ1-3; possibly TRBD1 for D (6 bases). This CDR3 comprises 14 residues. V lost 5 bases, J lost 2 bases, and 10 bases lay in between. The CDR3 loop reads CASSIRGTGNTIYF. In DNA, the CDR3 is TGTGCCAGCAGTATCAGGGGTACTGGAAACACCATATATTTT.

This clonotype was seen at least ten times. This chain links TRBV5-1 with TRBJ2-3; the D gene is possibly TRBD1 (5 bases). V lost 5 bases and J 1 base, leaving 8 bases between the germline ends. CDR1 and CDR2 from the germline V gene are SGHRS and YFSETQ. The CDR3 runs 13 residues. CDR3 nucleotide sequence: TGCGCCAGCAGTTGGGGCGGCACAGATACGCAGTATTTT. This encodes CASSWGGTDTQYF.

The rearrangement links TRBV13 to TRBJ2-3; no reliable D call. Germline values: CDR1 PRHDT, CDR2 FYEKMQ (reference sequence). The CDR3 totals 16 residues. V shed 3 bases and J shed 0 bases, with 13 bases lying between them. In DNA form, the CDR3 reads TGTGCCAGCAGCTTTTTGAGCGCACGCAGCACAGATACGCAGTATTTT. Residues: CASSFLSARSTDTQYF.

The V gene is TRBV9, the J gene TRBJ2-5; D remains unclear. The V and J ends lost 0 bases and 3 bases respectively, with 9 bases between them. CDR1 and CDR2 from the germline V gene are SGDLS and YYNGEE. CDR3 length equals 14 residues. The CDR3 loop is CASSVAGNEETQYF. CDR3 bases: TGTGCCAGCAGCGTAGCTGGGAACGAAGAGACCCAGTACTTC.

This clonotype was picked up a small number of times. This chain connects TRBV2 to TRBJ1-1; a weak D match, TRBD1 (5 bases). Trimming shortened V by 8 bases and J by 5 bases, and 18 bases separated the two germline ends. In germline, CDR1 is SNHLY, CDR2 FYNNEI. This CDR3 is 14 amino acids long. In DNA form, the CDR3 reads TGTGCCAGCGACGGAGAGGGGTTAGGGACTGAAGCTTTCTTT. Its protein product is CASDGEGLGTEAFF.

This clonotype showed up many times. V usage is TRBV12-3 or TRBV12-4 and J usage is TRBJ2-6; D not certain. The CDR3 covers 15 residues. Deletions cut 6 bases from V and 4 bases from J, with 13 bases between. DNA for the CDR3: TGTGCCAGCAGCTTATCCGGGTCCGGGGCCAACGTCCTGACTTTC. Protein: CASSLSGSGANVLTF.

This clonotype occurred a few times. The CDR3 nucleotides read TGTGCCAGCAGTGGGGACGTCCCCTACGAGCAGTACTTC. Amino acid sequence: CASSGDVPYEQYF. This chain links TRBV28 with TRBJ2-7, with D perhaps TRBD1 or TRBD2 (5 bases each). Deletions cut 5 bases from V and 2 bases from J, with 10 bases between. The germline V gene has CDR1 MDHEN and CDR2 SYDVKM. This CDR3 region has 13 residues.

The chain joins TRBV12-3 or TRBV12-4 to TRBJ1-2; D is undetermined. CDR3 length: 13 amino acids. Trimming took 1 base from V and 4 from J, leaving 7 bases between them. The CDR3 spells CASSLVETYGYTF. In nucleotides, the CDR3 is TGTGCCAGCAGTTTAGTAGAGACCTATGGCTACACCTTC.

This clonotype was seen only a few times. As DNA, the CDR3 is TGTGCCAGCTCGCTCGGTTCGGGAGGGCCTCTCAATGAGCAGTTCTTC. Protein product: CASSLGSGGPLNEQFF. The chain recombines TRBV18 with TRBJ2-1; 8 positions agree with TRBD2. The CDR3 sequence is 16 residues long. Germline lookup yields CDR1 KGHSH and CDR2 LQKENI. The ends lost 6 bases at V and 6 bases at J; junction bases unmatched: 13.

This clonotype was detected ten times or more. The chain recombines TRBV7-3 with TRBJ2-3, with 9 bases fitting TRBD1. CDR1 is SGHTA and CDR2 is FQGTGA in the germline V gene. This CDR3 region has 15 residues. J gave up 2 bases and V 5 bases, and 5 bases lay outside the gene matches. CDR3 DNA sequence: TGTGCCAGCAGCCCCGGGACAGGGTTCACAGATACGCAGTATTTT. The encoded protein is CASSPGTGFTDTQYF.

This clonotype was picked up many times. The chain combines TRBV11-2 with TRBJ2-3; TRBD2 aligns across 10 bases. Unmatched junction bases numbered 6, after V lost 1 base and J lost 2 bases. This CDR3 has 17 amino acids. The germline CDR1 and CDR2 sequences are SGHAT and FQNNGV. The chain's CDR3 is CASSLVLAGENTDTQYF. CDR3 sequence (DNA): TGTGCCAGCAGCTTAGTCCTAGCGGGAGAGAACACAGATACGCAGTATTTT.

This clonotype was counted at least ten times. The chain joins TRBV4-1 to TRBJ1-2, with 8 bases aligning to TRBD1. With 0 bases clipped from V and 4 bases from J, the junction kept 13 bases outside the gene matches. CDR1 is MGHRA and CDR2 is YSYEKL in the germline V gene. The CDR3 covers 18 residues. CDR3 residues: CASSQDRGQGARVYGYTF. The DNA for the CDR3 is TGCGCCAGCAGCCAAGATCGGGGGCAGGGGGCGCGGGTCTATGGCTACACCTTC.

V and J are TRBV19 and TRBJ2-1; D perhaps matches TRBD2 (6 bases). The CDR3 sequence is 14 residues long. The V gene's germline CDR1 is LNHDA and CDR2 SQIVND (reference sequence). Trimming stripped 1 base from V and 7 bases from J, with 11 bases between. The CDR3 is CASSIGLAGNEQFF. The CDR3 DNA reads as TGTGCCAGTAGTATAGGCCTGGCGGGGAATGAGCAGTTCTTC.

This clonotype has ten or more counts. This rearrangement joins TRBV30 to TRBJ1-1; no clear D. There are 14 residues in the CDR3. Germline V gene data show CDR1 as GTSNPN and CDR2 as SVGIG (reference sequence). Trimming took 4 bases from V and 1 from J, leaving 13 bases between them. CDR3 sequence: CAWIRPGRNTEAFF. The CDR3 DNA follows: TGTGCCTGGATTAGACCCGGGCGGAACACTGAAGCTTTCTTT.

Comment on this clonotype: A read error may be the cause here, since a much bigger clone is one base away. J is TRBJ2-7 and V is TRBV12-3 or TRBV12-4; possible D gene TRBD1, 6 bases. The CDR3 is 14 amino acids. The germline V and J ends were trimmed by 3 bases and 4 bases, with 13 bases remaining between them. CDR3 region: CASSFRRGGYEQYF. The DNA for the CDR3 is TGTGCCAGCAGTTTCCGCAGGGGTGGGTACGAGCAGTACTTC.

The chain combines TRBV28 with TRBJ2-7, with a weak D call TRBD1 (6 bases). V lost 7 bases, J lost 2 bases, and 15 bases lay in between. Germline V CDR1 and CDR2: MDHEN, SYDVKM. The CDR3 consists of 14 residues. CDR3 sequence reads: CASTPAGAPYEQYF. DNA for the CDR3: TGTGCCAGCACCCCTGCAGGGGCGCCCTACGAGCAGTACTTC.

The chain links TRBV19 to TRBJ1-1; D is undetermined. Germline V gives CDR1 LNHDA, CDR2 SQIVND (reference sequence). Trimming left V 6 bases short and J 1 base short, with 9 bases between. This CDR3 has 13 amino acids. CDR3 coding DNA: TGTGCCAGTAGGGACCAGAGGAACACTGAAGCTTTCTTT. Amino acid sequence: CASRDQRNTEAFF.

The J gene is TRBJ1-6, the V gene TRBV7-9, with 7 bases fitting TRBD1. The J segment lost 7 bases and the V segment lost 5 bases, leaving 8 bases of the junction unmatched. Germline V gene lookup returns CDR1 SEHNR and CDR2 FQNEAQ (reference sequence). This CDR3 has 15 residues. CDR3 nucleotides: TGTGCCAGCAGCACCCAAAGGGGACAGAATTCACCCCTCCACTTT. Translating it yields CASSTQRGQNSPLHF. Combining the CDR3 with reference TRBV7-9 and TRBJ1-6 gives the whole variable domain DTGVSQNPRHKITKRGQNVTFRCDPISEHNRLYWYRQTLGQGPEFLTYFQNEAQLEKSRLLSDRFSAERPKGSFSTLEIQRTEQGDSAMYLCASSTQRGQNSPLHFGNGTRLTVT.

This clonotype was recorded only once. This chain connects TRBV29-1 to TRBJ2-7; 7 bases align to TRBD1. V shed 6 bases and J 0 bases; nucleotides not matched to a gene: 11. The CDR3 extends over 15 amino acids. Germline lookup yields CDR1 SQVTM and CDR2 ANQGSEA. CDR3: CSVQMDRLSSYEQYF. The CDR3 nucleotides read TGCAGCGTCCAAATGGACAGGCTAAGCTCCTACGAGCAGTACTTC.

This clonotype was detected a few times. The chain employs TRBV15 and TRBJ1-1; the match to TRBD1 covers 8 bases. The CDR3 runs to 14 residues. Germline V gene lookup returns CDR1 LNHNV and CDR2 YYDKDF (reference sequence). V shed 6 bases, J shed 3 bases, and the junction held 6 bases outside the gene matches. The DNA of the CDR3 is TGTGCCACCAGTTGGGACAGGTTCGACACTGAAGCTTTCTTT. This encodes CATSWDRFDTEAFF.

This chain uses TRBV29-1 with TRBJ1-1, with 10 nucleotides matching TRBD1. CDR3 length: 14 residues. Germline lookup yields CDR1 SQVTM and CDR2 ANQGSEA. J was trimmed by 5 bases and V by 4 bases; bases with no gene match: 7. DNA of the CDR3: TGCAGCGTTGTAAAGACAGGGGGCAATACTGAAGCTTTCTTT. Amino acids: CSVVKTGGNTEAFF.